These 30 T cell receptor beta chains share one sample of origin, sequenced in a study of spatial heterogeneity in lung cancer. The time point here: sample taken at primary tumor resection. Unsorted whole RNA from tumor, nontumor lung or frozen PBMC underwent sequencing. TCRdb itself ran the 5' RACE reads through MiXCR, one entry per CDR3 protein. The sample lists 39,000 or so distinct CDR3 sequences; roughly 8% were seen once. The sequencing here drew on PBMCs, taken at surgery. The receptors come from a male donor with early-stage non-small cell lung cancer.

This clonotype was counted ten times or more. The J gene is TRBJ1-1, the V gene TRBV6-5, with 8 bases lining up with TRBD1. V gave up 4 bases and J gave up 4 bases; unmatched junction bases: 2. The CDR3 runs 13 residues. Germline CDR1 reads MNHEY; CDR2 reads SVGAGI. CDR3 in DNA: TGTGCCAGCAGTTTAACAGGGGGCACTGAAGCTTTCTTT. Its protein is CASSLTGGTEAFF.

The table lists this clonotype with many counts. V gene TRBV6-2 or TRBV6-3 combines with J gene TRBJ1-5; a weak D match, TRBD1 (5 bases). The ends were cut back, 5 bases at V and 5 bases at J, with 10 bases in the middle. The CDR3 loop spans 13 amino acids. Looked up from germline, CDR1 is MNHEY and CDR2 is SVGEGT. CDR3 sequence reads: CASSRQGDQPQHF. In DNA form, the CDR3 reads TGTGCCAGCAGTCGGCAGGGTGATCAGCCCCAGCATTTT.

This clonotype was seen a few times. Here the CDR3 reads CASSGQINTGELFF. CDR3 sequence (DNA): TGTGCCAGCAGTGGCCAGATAAACACCGGGGAGCTGTTTTTT. V and J are TRBV6-1 and TRBJ2-2; D gene uncertain. This CDR3 spans 14 amino acids. V lost 4 bases and J 2 bases, leaving 8 bases between the germline ends. Germline-derived CDR1 and CDR2 are MNHNS and SASEGT.

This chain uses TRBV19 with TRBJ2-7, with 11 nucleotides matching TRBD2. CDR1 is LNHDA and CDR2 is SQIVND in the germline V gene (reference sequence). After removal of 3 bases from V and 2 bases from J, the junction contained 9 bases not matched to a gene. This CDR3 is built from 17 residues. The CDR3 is CASSIYLAGGPTYEQYF. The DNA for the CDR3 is TGTGCCAGTAGTATTTATCTAGCGGGGGGCCCGACCTACGAGCAGTACTTC. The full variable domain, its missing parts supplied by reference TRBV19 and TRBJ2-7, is DGGITQSPKYLFRKEGQNVTLSCEQNLNHDAMYWYRQDPGQGLRLIYYSQIVNDFQKGDIAEGYSVSREKKESFPLTVTSAQKNPTAFYLCASSIYLAGGPTYEQYFGPGTRLTVT.

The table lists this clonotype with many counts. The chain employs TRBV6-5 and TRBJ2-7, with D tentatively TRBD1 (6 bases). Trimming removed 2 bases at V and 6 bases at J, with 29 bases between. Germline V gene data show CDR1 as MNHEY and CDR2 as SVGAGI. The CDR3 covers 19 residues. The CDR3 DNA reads TGTGCCAGCAGTTACCCCCCCGCAACAGGGAACTCCCATTTAGGCGAGCAGTACGTC. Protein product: CASSYPPATGNSHLGEQYV.

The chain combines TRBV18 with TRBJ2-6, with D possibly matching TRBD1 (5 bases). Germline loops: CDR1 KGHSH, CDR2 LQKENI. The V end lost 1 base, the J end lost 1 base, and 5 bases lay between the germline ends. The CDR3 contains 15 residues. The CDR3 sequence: CASSPQGSGANVLTF. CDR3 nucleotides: TGTGCCAGCTCACCACAGGGGTCTGGGGCCAACGTCCTGACTTTC.

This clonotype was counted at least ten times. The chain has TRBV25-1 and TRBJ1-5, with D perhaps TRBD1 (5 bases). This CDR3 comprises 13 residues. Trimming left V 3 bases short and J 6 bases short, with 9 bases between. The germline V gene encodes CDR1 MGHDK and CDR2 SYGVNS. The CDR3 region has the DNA TGTGCCAGCAGTGAGGGGGGGAGTCAGCCCCAGCATTTT. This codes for CASSEGGSQPQHF.

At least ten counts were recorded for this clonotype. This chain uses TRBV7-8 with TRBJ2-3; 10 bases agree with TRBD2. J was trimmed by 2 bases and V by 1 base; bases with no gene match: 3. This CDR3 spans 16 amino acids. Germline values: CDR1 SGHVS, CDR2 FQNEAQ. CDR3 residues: CASSLVLAGATDTQYF. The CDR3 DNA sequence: TGTGCCAGCAGCTTAGTCCTAGCGGGGGCCACAGATACGCAGTATTTT. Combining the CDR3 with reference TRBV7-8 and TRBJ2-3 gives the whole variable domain GAGVSQSPRYKVAKRGQDVALRCDPISGHVSLFWYQQALGQGPEFLTYFQNEAQLDKSGLPSDRFFAERPEGSVSTLKIQRTQQEDSAVYLCASSLVLAGATDTQYFGPGTRLTVL.

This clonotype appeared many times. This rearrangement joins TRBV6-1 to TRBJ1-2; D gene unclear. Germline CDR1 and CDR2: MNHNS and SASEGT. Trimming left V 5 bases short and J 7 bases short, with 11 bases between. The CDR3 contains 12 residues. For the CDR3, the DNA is TGTGCCAGCAGTTCGCAGCGGCGTGGCTACACCTTC. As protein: CASSSQRRGYTF.

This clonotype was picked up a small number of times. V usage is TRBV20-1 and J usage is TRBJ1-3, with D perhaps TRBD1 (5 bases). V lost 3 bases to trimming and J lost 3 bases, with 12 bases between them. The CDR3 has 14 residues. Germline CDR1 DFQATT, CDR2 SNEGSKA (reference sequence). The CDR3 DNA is TGCAGTGCTAGTGGGGGGAATATTGGAAACACCATATATTTT. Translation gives CSASGGNIGNTIYF.

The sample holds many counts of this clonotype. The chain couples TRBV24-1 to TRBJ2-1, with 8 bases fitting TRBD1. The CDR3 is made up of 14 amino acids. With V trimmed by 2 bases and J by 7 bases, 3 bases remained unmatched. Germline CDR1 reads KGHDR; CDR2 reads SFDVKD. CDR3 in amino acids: CATSDWDRINEQFF. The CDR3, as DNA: TGTGCCACCAGTGATTGGGACAGGATAAATGAGCAGTTCTTC.

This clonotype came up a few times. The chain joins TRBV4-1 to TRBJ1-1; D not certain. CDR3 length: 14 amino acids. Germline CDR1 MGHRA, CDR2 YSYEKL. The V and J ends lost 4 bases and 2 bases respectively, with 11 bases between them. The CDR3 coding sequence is TGCGCCAGCAGCCGTGTCGGAACAAACACTGAAGCTTTCTTT. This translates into CASSRVGTNTEAFF.

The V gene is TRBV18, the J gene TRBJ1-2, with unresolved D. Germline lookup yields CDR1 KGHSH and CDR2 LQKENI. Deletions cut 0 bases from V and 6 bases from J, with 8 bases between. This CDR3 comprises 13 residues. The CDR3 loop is CASSPPTGNGYTF. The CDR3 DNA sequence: TGTGCCAGCTCACCACCGACTGGGAATGGCTACACCTTC.

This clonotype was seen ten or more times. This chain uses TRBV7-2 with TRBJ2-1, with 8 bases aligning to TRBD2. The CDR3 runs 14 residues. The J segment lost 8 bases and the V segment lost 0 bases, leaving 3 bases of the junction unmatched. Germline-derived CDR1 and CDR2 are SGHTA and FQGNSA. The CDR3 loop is CASSLAGRAHEQFF. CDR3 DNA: TGTGCCAGCAGCTTAGCCGGGAGGGCGCATGAGCAGTTCTTC.

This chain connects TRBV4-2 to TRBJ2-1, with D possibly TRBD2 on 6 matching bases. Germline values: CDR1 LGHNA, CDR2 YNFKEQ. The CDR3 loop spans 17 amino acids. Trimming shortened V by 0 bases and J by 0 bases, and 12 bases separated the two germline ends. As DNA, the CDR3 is TGTGCCAGCAGCCAAGATTGGCGGGGCGGCTCCTACAATGAGCAGTTCTTC. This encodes CASSQDWRGGSYNEQFF.

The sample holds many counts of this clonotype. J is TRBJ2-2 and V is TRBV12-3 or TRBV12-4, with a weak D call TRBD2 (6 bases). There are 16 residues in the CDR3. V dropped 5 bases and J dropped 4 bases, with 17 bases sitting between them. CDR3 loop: CASSPFGGSGTGELFF. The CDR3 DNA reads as TGTGCCAGCAGTCCCTTCGGAGGGAGCGGCACCGGGGAGCTGTTTTTT.

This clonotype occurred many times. CDR3 nucleotides: TGTGCCAGCAGTGCCGACAGGGGACAAAACACCATATATTTT. Translation gives CASSADRGQNTIYF. The chain is built from TRBV6-5 and TRBJ1-3; 8 bases agree with TRBD1. This CDR3 region has 14 residues. Trimming at V came to 5 bases and at J to 6 bases, leaving 6 bases not matched to a gene. Germline CDR1 and CDR2: MNHEY and SVGAGI.

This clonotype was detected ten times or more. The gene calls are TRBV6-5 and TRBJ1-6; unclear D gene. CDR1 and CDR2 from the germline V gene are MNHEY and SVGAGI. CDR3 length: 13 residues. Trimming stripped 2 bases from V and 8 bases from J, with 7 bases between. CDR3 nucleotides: TGTGCCAGCAGTTACGAGCCCGATTCACCCCTCCACTTT. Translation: CASSYEPDSPLHF.

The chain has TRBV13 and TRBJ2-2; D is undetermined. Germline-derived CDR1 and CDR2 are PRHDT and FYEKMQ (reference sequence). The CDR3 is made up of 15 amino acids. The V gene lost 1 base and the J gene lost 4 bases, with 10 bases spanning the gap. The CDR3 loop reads CASSLVPTATGELFF. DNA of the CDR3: TGTGCCAGCAGCTTAGTCCCGACCGCCACCGGGGAGCTGTTTTTT.

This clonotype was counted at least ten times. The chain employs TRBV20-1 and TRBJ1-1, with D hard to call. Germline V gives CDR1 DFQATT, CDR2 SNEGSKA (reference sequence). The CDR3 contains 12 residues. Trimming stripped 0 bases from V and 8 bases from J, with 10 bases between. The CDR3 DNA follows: TGCAGTGCTAGAGATGGGAGGGTGGAAGCTTTCTTT. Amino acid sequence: CSARDGRVEAFF.

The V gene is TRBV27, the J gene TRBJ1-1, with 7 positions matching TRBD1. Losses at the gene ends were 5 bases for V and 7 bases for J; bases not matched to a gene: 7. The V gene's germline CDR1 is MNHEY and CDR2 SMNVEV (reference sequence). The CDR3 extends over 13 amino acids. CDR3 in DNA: TGTGCCAGCAGTCTAACAGGGACAGTTGAAGCTTTCTTT. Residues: CASSLTGTVEAFF.

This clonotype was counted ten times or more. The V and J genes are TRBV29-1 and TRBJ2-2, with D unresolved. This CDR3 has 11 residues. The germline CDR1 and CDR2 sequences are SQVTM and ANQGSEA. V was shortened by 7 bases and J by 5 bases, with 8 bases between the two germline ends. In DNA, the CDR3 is TGCAGCGCTGACTGGACCGGGGAGCTGTTTTTT. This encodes CSADWTGELFF.

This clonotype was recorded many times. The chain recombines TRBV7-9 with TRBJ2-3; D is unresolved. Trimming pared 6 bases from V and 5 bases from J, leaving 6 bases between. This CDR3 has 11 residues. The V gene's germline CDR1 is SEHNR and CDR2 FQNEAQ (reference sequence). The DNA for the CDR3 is TGTGCCAGCAGGAGAGGAGATACGCAGTATTTT. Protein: CASRRGDTQYF. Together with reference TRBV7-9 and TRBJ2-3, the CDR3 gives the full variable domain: DTGVSQNPRHKITKRGQNVTFRCDPISEHNRLYWYRQTLGQGPEFLTYFQNEAQLEKSRLLSDRFSAERPKGSFSTLEIQRTEQGDSAMYLCASRRGDTQYFGPGTRLTVL.

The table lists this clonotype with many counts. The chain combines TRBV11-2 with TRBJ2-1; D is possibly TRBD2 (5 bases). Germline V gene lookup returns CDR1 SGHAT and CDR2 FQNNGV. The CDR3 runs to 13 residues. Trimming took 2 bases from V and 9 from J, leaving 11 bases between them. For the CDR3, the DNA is TGTGCCAGCAGCTTATTCCCCGAGGGTGAGCAGTTCTTC. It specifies CASSLFPEGEQFF.

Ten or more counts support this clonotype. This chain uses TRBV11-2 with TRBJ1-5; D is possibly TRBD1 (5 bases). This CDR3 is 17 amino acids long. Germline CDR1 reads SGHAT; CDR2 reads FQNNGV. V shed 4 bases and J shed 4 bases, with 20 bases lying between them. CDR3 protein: CASSSEMGTGPNQPQHF. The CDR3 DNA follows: TGTGCCAGCAGCTCAGAAATGGGTACAGGTCCGAATCAGCCCCAGCATTTT.

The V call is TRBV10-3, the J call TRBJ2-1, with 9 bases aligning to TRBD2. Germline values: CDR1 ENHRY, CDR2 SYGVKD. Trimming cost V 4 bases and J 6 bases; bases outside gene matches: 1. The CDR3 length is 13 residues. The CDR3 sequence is CAISAREGNEQFF. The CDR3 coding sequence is TGTGCCATCAGTGCGCGGGAGGGCAATGAGCAGTTCTTC.

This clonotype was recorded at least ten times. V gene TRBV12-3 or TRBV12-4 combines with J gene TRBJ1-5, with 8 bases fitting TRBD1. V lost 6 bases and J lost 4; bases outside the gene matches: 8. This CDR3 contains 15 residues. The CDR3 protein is CASRSGTGQNQPQHF. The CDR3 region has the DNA TGTGCCAGCAGATCCGGGACAGGCCAGAATCAGCCCCAGCATTTT.

In DNA, the CDR3 is TGTGCCAGCAGTGGACTAGCCACAGATACGCAGTATTTT. Translation: CASSGLATDTQYF. The chain recombines TRBV11-3 with TRBJ2-3, with TRBD2 matching over 8 bases. The length of the CDR3 is 13 residues. The germline gives CDR1 SGHNT, CDR2 YENEEA. The V segment lost 6 bases and the J segment 2 bases; nucleotides outside the gene matches: 1.

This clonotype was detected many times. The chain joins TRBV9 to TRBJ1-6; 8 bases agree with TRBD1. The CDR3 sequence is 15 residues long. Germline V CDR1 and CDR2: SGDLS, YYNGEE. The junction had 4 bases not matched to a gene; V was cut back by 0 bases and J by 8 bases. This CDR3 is CASSVGGTGYSPLHF. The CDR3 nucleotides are TGTGCCAGCAGCGTAGGTGGGACAGGTTATTCACCCCTCCACTTT.

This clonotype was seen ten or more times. The CDR3 reads CSVEDVNQPQHF. Written as DNA, the CDR3 is TGCAGCGTTGAAGACGTGAATCAGCCCCAGCATTTT. The chain combines TRBV29-1 with TRBJ1-5; D is uncertain. V was trimmed by 0 bases and J by 4 bases, leaving 4 bases between them. CDR1 is SQVTM and CDR2 is ANQGSEA in the germline V gene. The CDR3 loop spans 12 amino acids.